The 32 T cell receptor beta chains in this list originate from one sample, sequenced in a study of shared clonotypes between healthy human individuals (dated by TCRdb to 2018 to 2021). Library preparation was by the immunoSEQ multiplex PCR assay. TCRdb took this table from immuneACCESS and kept in-frame rearrangements with V and J called. Such tables lack part of the clones; where checked against another copy, unresolved V genes explain under half of the gap, and the rest is unexplained. The sample data list over 95,000 clones, and around 68% of these were observed just once. The ten most abundant clones make up under 25% of the sample. Specimen: memory CD8+ T cells sorted from blood. The cell subset or site label, read with the paper, signifies: CD45RO+ cells pooled with CCR7-negative TemRA cells. Receptors were obtained from a woman in her thirties in good health.

This CDR3 reads CASSPHGLSGANVLTF. Written as DNA, the CDR3 is TGTGCCAGCTCACCCCATGGACTTTCTGGGGCCAACGTCCTGACTTTC. The V and J genes are TRBV18 and TRBJ2-6; TRBD2 is a possible D gene (5 bases). The CDR3 totals 16 residues. Trimming left V 3 bases short and J 1 base short, with 10 bases between. CDR1 is KGHSH and CDR2 is LQKENI in the germline V gene.

This clone showed up many times. The rearrangement uses TRBV29-1 and TRBJ2-1; 13 bases are shared with TRBD2. The CDR3 covers 15 residues. Germline assignment: CDR1 SQVTM and CDR2 ANQGSEA. V trimming: 1 base; J trimming: 5 bases; junction bases outside the gene matches: 2. CDR3 loop: CSVEGTSGSDNEQFF. The CDR3 DNA is TGCAGCGTTGAAGGGACTAGCGGGAGCGACAATGAGCAGTTCTTC.

The V and J genes are TRBV27 and TRBJ1-2; no clear D. This CDR3 comprises 12 residues. Germline V CDR1 and CDR2: MNHEY, SMNVEV (reference sequence). V lost 3 bases, J lost 10 bases, and 12 bases lay in between. The DNA of the CDR3 is TGTGCCAGCAGTTTTTCCGGCAATGACTACACCTTC. Translated, it gives CASSFSGNDYTF.

This rearrangement joins TRBV7-2 to TRBJ2-7; possibly TRBD2 for D (6 bases). In germline, CDR1 is SGHTA, CDR2 FQGNSA. Trimming shortened V by 0 bases and J by 3 bases, and 6 bases separated the two germline ends. This CDR3 has 13 residues. The CDR3 DNA sequence: TGTGCCAGCAGCTTAGCGGGGGGCTACGAGCAGTACTTC. It translates to CASSLAGGYEQYF.

V and J are TRBV7-3 and TRBJ2-1, with 8 bases fitting TRBD1. Losses at the gene ends were 4 bases for V and 3 bases for J; bases not matched to a gene: 2. Germline V gene data show CDR1 as SGHTA and CDR2 as FQGTGA. The CDR3 covers 14 residues. The CDR3 DNA sequence: TGTGCCAGCAGCTCCGGGACAGGCTACAATGAGCAGTTCTTC. Translating gives CASSSGTGYNEQFF. The full variable domain, in which reference TRBV7-3 and TRBJ2-1 provide the parts outside the CDR3, is GAGVSQTPSNKVTEKGKYVELRCDPISGHTALYWYRQSLGQGPEFLIYFQGTGAADDSGLPNDRFFAVRPEGSVSTLKIQRTERGDSAVYLCASSSGTGYNEQFFGPGTRLTVL.

This clone was picked up many times. This chain joins TRBV9 and TRBJ2-7, with D possibly matching TRBD1 (6 bases). This CDR3 contains 15 residues. The germline V gene has CDR1 SGDLS and CDR2 YYNGEE. The germline V and J ends were trimmed by 4 bases and 0 bases, with 14 bases remaining between them. This CDR3 is CASSSRRDISYEQYF. The CDR3 DNA reads TGTGCCAGCAGCTCCCGCCGGGACATCTCCTACGAGCAGTACTTC.

This clone was detected many times. The rearrangement links TRBV7-8 to TRBJ2-1; 9 bases line up with TRBD2. V shed 4 bases, J shed 9 bases, and the junction held 13 bases outside the gene matches. The CDR3 extends over 16 amino acids. CDR1 and CDR2 from the germline V gene are SGHVS and FQNEAQ. CDR3 coding DNA: TGTGCCAGCAGCTCCCCTAGCGGGAACCTCTACGGTGAGCAGTTCTTC. It encodes CASSSPSGNLYGEQFF.

The chain uses TRBV28 and TRBJ2-5; 7 bases are shared with TRBD2. V shed 3 bases and J 7 bases; nucleotides not matched to a gene: 11. The CDR3 contains 15 residues. CDR1 is MDHEN, CDR2 SYDVKM, per germline. The CDR3: CASSLSGTTFGTQYF. CDR3 coding DNA: TGTGCCAGCAGTTTGTCCGGGACTACCTTTGGGACCCAGTACTTC.

The chain employs TRBV7-2 and TRBJ2-7; D is perhaps TRBD1 (5 bases). The V end was cut by 4 bases, the J end by 9 bases, with 13 bases between. The CDR3 spans 12 residues. The V gene's germline CDR1 is SGHTA and CDR2 FQGNSA. This chain's CDR3 is CASSWFWGGQYF. As DNA, the CDR3 is TGTGCCAGCAGCTGGTTTTGGGGCGGGCAGTACTTC.

The table lists this clone with many counts. This chain uses TRBV6-4 with TRBJ2-3; 8 positions match TRBD2. CDR1 and CDR2 from the germline V gene are MRHNA and SNTAGT. V shed 5 bases, J shed 2 bases, and the junction held 3 bases outside the gene matches. This CDR3 is built from 14 residues. The chain's CDR3 is CASSLLADTDTQYF. In DNA, the CDR3 is TGTGCCAGCAGTTTACTAGCGGACACAGATACGCAGTATTTT.

The V and J genes are TRBV15 and TRBJ1-4; 8 bases line up with TRBD1. This CDR3 region has 16 residues. V shed 0 bases and J 6 bases; nucleotides not matched to a gene: 6. Germline assignment: CDR1 LNHNV and CDR2 YYDKDF (reference sequence). The CDR3 spells CATSRDMGRGHEKLFF. CDR3 in DNA: TGTGCCACCAGCAGAGATATGGGCAGGGGGCATGAAAAACTGTTTTTT.

This clone was seen a few times. The chain links TRBV6-5 to TRBJ1-4, with D possibly matching TRBD1 (6 bases). CDR1 and CDR2 from the germline V gene are MNHEY and SVGAGI. The V end was cut by 4 bases, the J end by 11 bases, with 11 bases between. The CDR3 length is 12 residues. CDR3 sequence: CASSSSRGKLFF. The DNA for the CDR3 is TGTGCCAGCAGTTCCTCGAGGGGGAAACTGTTTTTT.

This clone was seen only a few times. The chain recombines TRBV7-9 with TRBJ1-1; 8 nucleotides agree with TRBD1. J lost 4 bases, V lost 8 bases, and 12 bases had no gene match. The CDR3 contains 15 residues. The germline V gene encodes CDR1 SEHNR and CDR2 FQNEAQ (reference sequence). CDR3 sequence (DNA): TGTGCCAGCGGTCCCACAGGGGGTATGAGCACTGAAGCTTTCTTT. Its protein product is CASGPTGGMSTEAFF. Filled out from reference TRBV7-9 and TRBJ1-1, the complete variable domain reads DTGVSQNPRHKITKRGQNVTFRCDPISEHNRLYWYRQTLGQGPEFLTYFQNEAQLEKSRLLSDRFSAERPKGSFSTLEIQRTEQGDSAMYLCASGPTGGMSTEAFFGQGTRLTVV.

The chain combines TRBV6-1 with TRBJ2-3; 10 nucleotides align to TRBD1. The trim removed 5 bases at V and 3 bases at J, leaving 5 bases unmatched. Looked up from germline, CDR1 is MNHNS and CDR2 is SASEGT. The CDR3 contains 15 residues. The CDR3 here is CASSQPGQGTDTQYF. The CDR3 bases are TGTGCCAGCAGTCAACCGGGACAGGGGACAGATACGCAGTATTTT.

The chain links TRBV10-1 to TRBJ2-2; tentatively, D is TRBD1 (6 bases). The V end was cut by 4 bases, the J end by 6 bases, with 18 bases between. Germline loops: CDR1 WNHNN, CDR2 SYGVQD (reference sequence). CDR3 length: 16 amino acids. CDR3 residues: CASSGIVQGPAGELFF. Here the CDR3 DNA reads TGCGCCAGCAGTGGAATAGTGCAGGGGCCGGCCGGGGAGCTGTTTTTT.

The chain joins TRBV9 to TRBJ2-7; D is unclear. The germline V and J ends were trimmed by 4 bases and 1 base, with 15 bases remaining between them. Looked up from germline, CDR1 is SGDLS and CDR2 is YYNGEE. This CDR3 spans 15 amino acids. The CDR3 region is CASSSADQASYEQYF. CDR3 in DNA: TGTGCCAGCAGCTCGGCGGACCAGGCTTCCTACGAGCAGTACTTC.

This clone is a singleton in its sample. V gene TRBV6-5 combines with J gene TRBJ2-1; 9 positions match TRBD1. The germline gives CDR1 MNHEY, CDR2 SVGAGI. CDR3 length: 16 amino acids. With V trimmed by 0 bases and J by 7 bases, 7 bases remained unmatched. CDR3 residues: CASSYSITGGWNEQFF. The CDR3 nucleotides read TGTGCCAGCAGTTACTCGATCACAGGGGGCTGGAATGAGCAGTTCTTC.

This clone has a handful of counts. The chain is built from TRBV25-1 and TRBJ2-7; D remains ambiguous. Per germline, CDR1 MGHDK and CDR2 SYGVNS. Trimming pared 2 bases from V and 4 bases from J, leaving 6 bases between. The CDR3 extends over 12 amino acids. The CDR3 DNA sequence: TGTGCCAGCAGTGAAATCCCGTACGAGCAGTACTTC. It codes for CASSEIPYEQYF.

The chain links TRBV6-4 to TRBJ2-1, with 7 positions matching TRBD2. Trimming cost V 0 bases and J 8 bases; bases outside gene matches: 13. The CDR3 runs 17 residues. Germline V CDR1 and CDR2: MRHNA, SNTAGT. The CDR3 sequence: CASSDSSSAGDLDEQFF. Here the CDR3 DNA reads TGTGCCAGCAGTGACTCGTCGTCGGCGGGAGATCTCGATGAGCAGTTCTTC.

This clone was counted only a few times. V usage is TRBV6-1 and J usage is TRBJ2-6, with D unresolved. CDR3 length equals 15 residues. The V gene's germline CDR1 is MNHNS and CDR2 SASEGT. Trimming removed 2 bases from V and 0 bases from J, with 5 bases in between. Written as DNA, the CDR3 is TGTGCCAGCAGTGAACCGGTCTCTGGGGCCAACGTCCTGACTTTC. Translation gives CASSEPVSGANVLTF.

To note about this clone: A much larger clone differs from this one at a single base, so this may be a read error. The chain carries TRBV5-4 and TRBJ2-2, with D maybe TRBD1 (6 bases). Between the trimmed V and J ends, which lost 2 bases and 5 bases, there was a span of 7 bases. The CDR3 spans 13 residues. Germline lookup yields CDR1 SGHNT and CDR2 YYREEE (reference sequence). The DNA for the CDR3 is TGTGCCAGCAGCTTAACAGGGACCGGGGAGCTGTTTTTT. It encodes CASSLTGTGELFF.

V is TRBV28 and J is TRBJ1-5, with D unclear. Germline-derived CDR1 and CDR2 are MDHEN and SYDVKM. The V end lost 6 bases, the J end lost 0 bases, and 9 bases lay between the germline ends. The CDR3 has 14 residues. The CDR3 DNA reads TGTGCCAGCAGCCCTAATTATAGCAATCAGCCCCAGCATTTT. It translates to CASSPNYSNQPQHF.

This chain links TRBV25-1 with TRBJ2-3; D call uncertain. V was shortened by 0 bases and J by 6 bases, with 13 bases between the two germline ends. Germline values: CDR1 MGHDK, CDR2 SYGVNS. The CDR3 spans 15 residues. For the CDR3, the DNA is TGTGCCAGCAGTGAATATACGCGGAGCATCGATACGCAGTATTTT. It yields the protein CASSEYTRSIDTQYF.

The chain combines TRBV7-2 with TRBJ1-1; D not certain. Germline CDR1 and CDR2: SGHTA and FQGNSA. Trimming stripped 2 bases from V and 0 bases from J, with 16 bases between. The CDR3 is 17 residues long. DNA of the CDR3: TGTGCCAGCAGCTTACGATGGTTGGGAGGGCTGAACACTGAAGCTTTCTTT. The encoded protein is CASSLRWLGGLNTEAFF.

The chain combines TRBV6-4 with TRBJ2-3, with a tentative D call TRBD2 (6 bases). Germline CDR1 reads MRHNA; CDR2 reads SNTAGT. The V and J ends lost 6 bases and 1 base respectively, with 20 bases between them. The CDR3 consists of 17 residues. As DNA, the CDR3 is TGTGCCAGCAGCGCCTCGGAGTCAGGCGGGGGCACAGATACGCAGTATTTT. Translated: CASSASESGGGTDTQYF.

This clone was observed a few times. The gene calls are TRBV11-2 and TRBJ1-3; the D is unclear. Trimming took 1 base from V and 0 from J, leaving 13 bases between them. The CDR3 runs 17 residues. Germline values: CDR1 SGHAT, CDR2 FQNNGV. The CDR3, as DNA: TGTGCCAGCAGCTTAGGGGTCGGGTGGAGCTCTGGAAACACCATATATTTT. Translation: CASSLGVGWSSGNTIYF.

The chain has TRBV28 and TRBJ1-4, with TRBD1 matching over 7 bases. Germline trimming cut 6 bases from V and 3 bases from J; bases unmatched to any gene: 10. The CDR3 totals 16 residues. From germline, CDR1 is MDHEN and CDR2 SYDVKM. CDR3: CASRRQGGGANEKLFF. The CDR3 nucleotides read TGTGCCAGCAGAAGACAGGGTGGGGGGGCTAATGAAAAACTGTTTTTT. Supplemented by reference TRBV28 and TRBJ1-4, the full variable domain reads DVKVTQSSRYLVKRTGEKVFLECVQDMDHENMFWYRQDPGLGLRLIYFSYDVKMKEKGDIPEGYSVSREKKERFSLILESASTNQTSMYLCASRRQGGGANEKLFFGSGTQLSVL.

The chain uses TRBV28 and TRBJ2-3, with 15 positions matching TRBD2. This CDR3 contains 19 residues. J gave up 2 bases and V 6 bases, and 12 bases lay outside the gene matches. Germline-derived CDR1 and CDR2 are MDHEN and SYDVKM. CDR3 loop: CASSRTSGRALGNTDTQYF. The CDR3 DNA sequence: TGTGCCAGCAGCAGGACTAGCGGGAGGGCCTTAGGGAACACAGATACGCAGTATTTT. The full variable domain, rest sourced from reference TRBV28 and TRBJ2-3, is DVKVTQSSRYLVKRTGEKVFLECVQDMDHENMFWYRQDPGLGLRLIYFSYDVKMKEKGDIPEGYSVSREKKERFSLILESASTNQTSMYLCASSRTSGRALGNTDTQYFGPGTRLTVL.

The J gene is TRBJ1-5, the V gene TRBV28, with no clear D. V was trimmed by 5 bases and J by 0 bases, leaving 20 bases between them. CDR1 and CDR2 (germline): MDHEN, SYDVKM. CDR3 size: 18 residues. The DNA of the CDR3 is TGTGCCAGCAGTCCCTCGGGTGTCTTGGGGAATAGCAATCAGCCCCAGCATTTT. Translated: CASSPSGVLGNSNQPQHF.

Only one count was recorded for this clone. V usage is TRBV28 and J usage is TRBJ2-3, with D perhaps TRBD1 (5 bases). The ends were cut back, 7 bases at V and 1 base at J, with 15 bases in the middle. CDR3 length equals 15 residues. The V gene's germline CDR1 is MDHEN and CDR2 SYDVKM. CDR3 residues: CASTLGHSRTDTQYF. CDR3 nucleotides: TGTGCCAGCACCTTGGGGCACTCTCGCACAGATACGCAGTATTTT.

This rearrangement joins TRBV28 to TRBJ2-3; 8 nucleotides line up with TRBD2. CDR3 length equals 14 residues. J gave up 7 bases and V 2 bases, and 5 bases lay outside the gene matches. Germline V CDR1 and CDR2: MDHEN, SYDVKM. The CDR3 protein is CASSLLAGVYTQYF. CDR3 DNA: TGTGCCAGCAGTTTACTAGCGGGCGTATATACGCAGTATTTT.

The chain carries TRBV5-4 and TRBJ2-3; 9 bases map to TRBD2. There are 17 residues in the CDR3. Germline V gene lookup returns CDR1 SGHNT and CDR2 YYREEE (reference sequence). Germline trimming cut 1 base from V and 3 bases from J; bases unmatched to any gene: 9. CDR3 loop: CASSLRTSARKTDTQYF. For the CDR3, the DNA is TGTGCCAGCAGCTTGAGGACTAGCGCGCGGAAAACAGATACGCAGTATTTT. Based on the CDR3 plus reference TRBV5-4 and TRBJ2-3, the full variable domain is ETGVTQSPTHLIKTRGQQVTLRCSSQSGHNTVSWYQQALGQGPQFIFQYYREEENGRGNFPPRFSGLQFPNYSSELNVNALELDDSALYLCASSLRTSARKTDTQYFGPGTRLTVL.